This passage covers 18 T cell receptor beta chains from one sample sequenced in a study of blood T cell repertoires in COVID-19. Libraries were prepared by immunoSEQ multiplex PCR; TCRdb keeps only in-frame clonotypes and omits some of them. The repertoire holds about 59,000 clones, with 65% to 85% as singletons. Sequencing input: peripheral blood. Every receptor here comes from a man between 60 and 75 years old with acute or convalescent COVID-19.

The chain is built from TRBV30 and TRBJ2-1, with 11 nucleotides matching TRBD2. The germline V gene has CDR1 GTSNPN and CDR2 SVGIG (reference sequence). After removal of 2 bases from V and 7 bases from J, the junction contained 10 bases not matched to a gene. CDR3 length equals 16 residues. The CDR3 spells CAWSQSPSGGWNEQFF. Here the CDR3 DNA reads TGTGCCTGGAGTCAATCACCTAGCGGGGGGTGGAATGAGCAGTTCTTC.

V usage is TRBV7-2 and J usage is TRBJ1-5, with D possibly matching TRBD1 (5 bases). The germline V gene has CDR1 SGHTA and CDR2 FQGNSA. V was pared by 2 bases and J by 7 bases, with 15 bases between. The CDR3 is 15 amino acids. The CDR3 sequence: CASSLSGSGPQPQHF. The CDR3 nucleotides read TGTGCCAGCAGCTTATCCGGGTCAGGGCCCCAGCCCCAGCATTTT.

The table lists this clone with a few counts. The chain is built from TRBV29-1 and TRBJ2-5, with 11 bases aligning to TRBD2. The germline V gene has CDR1 SQVTM and CDR2 ANQGSEA. V lost 8 bases to trimming and J lost 5 bases; unmatched junction nucleotides: 7. This CDR3 is built from 13 residues. CDR3 loop: CSFSGGALETQYF. CDR3 coding DNA: TGCAGCTTTAGCGGGGGGGCCCTGGAGACCCAGTACTTC.

The J gene is TRBJ1-6, the V gene TRBV19, with a weak D call TRBD1 (5 bases). This CDR3 has 14 amino acids. From germline, CDR1 is LNHDA and CDR2 SQIVND (reference sequence). The V end lost 1 base, the J end lost 9 bases, and 10 bases lay between the germline ends. The CDR3 DNA follows: TGTGCCAGTAGTATAGCCCAGGGAACTTCACCCCTCCACTTT. Its translation is CASSIAQGTSPLHF.

The chain combines TRBV28 with TRBJ1-6; unclear D gene. The CDR3 contains 14 residues. The germline V and J ends were trimmed by 9 bases and 0 bases, with 9 bases remaining between them. Per germline, CDR1 MDHEN and CDR2 SYDVKM. This chain's CDR3 is CASQSDSYNSPLHF. CDR3 coding DNA: TGTGCCAGTCAGTCAGACTCCTATAATTCACCCCTCCACTTT. Full variable domain (missing parts from reference TRBV28 and TRBJ1-6): DVKVTQSSRYLVKRTGEKVFLECVQDMDHENMFWYRQDPGLGLRLIYFSYDVKMKEKGDIPEGYSVSREKKERFSLILESASTNQTSMYLCASQSDSYNSPLHFGNGTRLTVT.

The V gene is TRBV9, the J gene TRBJ2-5; 8 bases agree with TRBD2. This CDR3 has 16 amino acids. V shed 0 bases, J shed 6 bases, and the junction held 10 bases outside the gene matches. Per the germline V gene, CDR1 is SGDLS and CDR2 is YYNGEE. The CDR3 region has the DNA TGTGCCAGCAGCGTAGCAGACGGGGGGGCCCCGAAGACCCAGTACTTC. Protein: CASSVADGGAPKTQYF.

The chain employs TRBV11-2 and TRBJ1-2, with D unresolved. Germline V gene data show CDR1 as SGHAT and CDR2 as FQNNGV. This CDR3 has 14 residues. With 3 bases removed from V and 5 bases from J, the gap between germline ends came to 13 bases. CDR3 DNA: TGTGCCAGCAGCTTGAGGCCTCTCGAGTATGGCTACACCTTC. Amino acid sequence: CASSLRPLEYGYTF.

The V gene is TRBV28, the J gene TRBJ1-1; TRBD1 is a possible D gene (5 bases). V gave up 4 bases and J gave up 4 bases, with 13 bases separating them. CDR3 length: 14 residues. Germline CDR1 and CDR2: MDHEN and SYDVKM. CDR3 sequence reads: CASSSGGTGTEAFF. CDR3 bases: TGTGCCAGCAGTTCCGGGGGGACGGGCACTGAAGCTTTCTTT. Full variable domain (rest looked up from reference TRBV28 and TRBJ1-1): DVKVTQSSRYLVKRTGEKVFLECVQDMDHENMFWYRQDPGLGLRLIYFSYDVKMKEKGDIPEGYSVSREKKERFSLILESASTNQTSMYLCASSSGGTGTEAFFGQGTRLTVV.

The V call is TRBV5-8, the J call TRBJ1-1; TRBD1 is a possible D gene (6 bases). V gave up 1 base and J gave up 3 bases, with 13 bases separating them. This CDR3 has 15 residues. Germline V lookup: CDR1 SGHTS, CDR2 YDEGEE. CDR3 sequence (DNA): TGTGCCAGCAGCTTGTTCAGGGGCGCGGACACTGAAGCTTTCTTT. Translation gives CASSLFRGADTEAFF.

This chain connects TRBV3-1 (or the pseudogene TRBV3-2) to TRBJ2-5; D unresolved. The CDR3 has 13 residues. CDR1 LGHDT and CDR2 YNNKEL come from the germline V gene (reference sequence). Trimming cost V 6 bases and J 1 base, with 9 bases left between them. The CDR3: CASRSGIQETQYF. CDR3 nucleotide sequence: TGTGCCAGCAGGTCAGGTATCCAAGAGACCCAGTACTTC.

The CDR3 DNA follows: TGTGCCAGCAGCCGAGCTAGCGGGGGGGCCGATGAGCAGTTCTTC. Translating it yields CASSRASGGADEQFF. This chain joins TRBV7-3 and TRBJ2-1, with TRBD2 matching 12 bases. CDR1 is SGHTA, CDR2 FQGTGA, per germline. CDR3 length: 15 amino acids. J lost 8 bases, V lost 5 bases, and 7 bases had no gene match.

This clone was detected only once. Mismatch with germline at one junction end may stem from a read error. V is TRBV7-7 and J is TRBJ2-5; TRBD1 matches at 7 bases. Per germline, CDR1 SSHAT and CDR2 FNYEAQ (reference sequence). The CDR3 sequence is 16 residues long. CDR3 sequence (DNA): TGTGCTAGCAGCTTAGTCGCGACAGGGCAGGGAGAGACCCAGTACTTC. It specifies CASSLVATGQGETQYF.

This clone was detected only a few times. V is TRBV7-9 and J is TRBJ1-6; D remains ambiguous. CDR1 and CDR2 from the germline V gene are SEHNR and FQNEAQ (reference sequence). The CDR3 spans 13 residues. Trimming cost V 5 bases and J 12 bases, with 14 bases left between them. Here the CDR3 reads CASSPPGSGPLHF. The CDR3 nucleotides are TGTGCCAGCAGCCCCCCGGGATCCGGACCCCTCCACTTT.

V and J are TRBV2 and TRBJ2-1, with D uncertain. This CDR3 comprises 11 residues. Germline lookup yields CDR1 SNHLY and CDR2 FYNNEI. V was clipped by 7 bases and J by 6 bases, with 7 bases between them. CDR3 in amino acids: CASTGLNEQFF. The CDR3 DNA sequence: TGTGCCAGCACTGGCCTCAATGAGCAGTTCTTC.

The rearrangement joins TRBV19 to TRBJ1-6; D gene uncertain. Trimming removed 1 base at V and 12 bases at J, with 13 bases between. The germline gives CDR1 LNHDA, CDR2 SQIVND (reference sequence). There are 14 residues in the CDR3. The CDR3 here is CASSIGAGSVPLHF. For the CDR3, the DNA is TGTGCCAGTAGTATAGGAGCAGGCTCAGTACCCCTCCACTTT.

This rearrangement joins TRBV6-6 to TRBJ2-5; 7 bases are shared with TRBD1. The CDR3 consists of 14 residues. V dropped 6 bases and J dropped 1; count of bases not matched to a gene: 5. Germline CDR1 MNHNY, CDR2 SVGAGI (reference sequence). The CDR3 DNA sequence: TGTGCCAGCAGGTTACAGGGGCGCCAAGAGACCCAGTACTTC. It yields the protein CASRLQGRQETQYF.

V usage is TRBV7-8 and J usage is TRBJ1-2; 8 nucleotides match TRBD1. The germline V gene encodes CDR1 SGHVS and CDR2 FQNEAQ. Unmatched junction bases numbered 18, after V lost 7 bases and J lost 8 bases. This CDR3 has 16 amino acids. For the CDR3, the DNA is TGTGCCAGCACCCCACCCTGGACAGGGATATCGTTAGGCTACACCTTC. Amino acid sequence: CASTPPWTGISLGYTF.

This rearrangement joins TRBV30 to TRBJ1-2; 7 bases line up with TRBD1. The CDR3 is 12 amino acids. Germline loops: CDR1 GTSNPN, CDR2 SVGIG (reference sequence). V dropped 2 bases and J dropped 8; count of bases not matched to a gene: 5. DNA for the CDR3: TGTGCCTGGAGTTACGGGACAGAAGGCTACACCTTC. It is translated as CAWSYGTEGYTF.